The source of this TCR beta chain is a study of T cell repertoires in cytomegalovirus infection. Findings of the study overall: Clonotypes of TCR beta that were HLA-C-restricted and CMV-specific dominated the ex vivo response.

TCRdb redid the calling of the reads with MiXCR, one entry per CDR3 protein. The sample has about 890,000 distinct CDR3 sequences; approximately 31% are singletons. This CDR3 contains 15 residues. Unmatched junction bases numbered 5, after V lost 0 bases and J lost 6 bases. CDR1 and CDR2 (germline): LNHNV, YYDKDF (reference sequence). In regard to this clonotype: Its antigen remains unknown.

The sequenced sample was cultured CD8+ T cells from PBMCs, obtained from culture after CMV antigen stimulation. This TCR was recovered from a human donor in good health (CMV status not recorded). Some clones in this sample may be carry-over from other donors' samples. The chain links TRBV15 to TRBJ2-1; 7 nucleotides line up with TRBD2. CDR3 in DNA: TGTGCCACCAGCAGAGATTACGGGGGGATCAATGAGCAGTTCTTC. Its protein is CATSRDYGGINEQFF.